This T cell receptor (beta chain) was documented in a study of T cell responses to AZD1222 COVID-19 vaccine. TCRdb's table, derived via immunoSEQ multiplex PCR, lists solely in-frame clones and lacks some. The data contain about 82,000 clones, roughly nine tenths of them singletons. Of note for this clone: Its antigen is unidentified.

With 4 bases removed from V and 3 bases from J, the gap between germline ends came to 14 bases. Germline V gene data show CDR1 as SGDLS and CDR2 as YYNGEE. The CDR3 spans 15 residues. Overall study results and limits: Clonal diversity was possibly underestimated, and the donors were mostly white British, with more females.

Material: peripheral blood, obtained on day 0 of AZD1222 vaccination. The sequence was obtained from an adult in good health. This chain connects TRBV9 to TRBJ1-5; D gene ambiguous. CDR3 in DNA: TGTGCCAGCAGCCCCGGCGGTAGGGACAATCAGCCCCAGCATTTT. Its translation: CASSPGGRDNQPQHF.